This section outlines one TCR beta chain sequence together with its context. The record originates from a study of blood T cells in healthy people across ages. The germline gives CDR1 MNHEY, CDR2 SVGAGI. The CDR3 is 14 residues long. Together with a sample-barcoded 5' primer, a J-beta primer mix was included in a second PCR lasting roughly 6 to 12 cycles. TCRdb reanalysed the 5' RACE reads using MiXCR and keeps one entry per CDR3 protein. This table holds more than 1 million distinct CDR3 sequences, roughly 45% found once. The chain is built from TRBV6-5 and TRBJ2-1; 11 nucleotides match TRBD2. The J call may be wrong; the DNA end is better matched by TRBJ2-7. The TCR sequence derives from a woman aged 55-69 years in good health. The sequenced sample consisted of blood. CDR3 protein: CASGTSGLYNEQYF. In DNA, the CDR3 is TGTGCCAGCGGGACTAGCGGTCTCTACAATGAGCAGTACTTC.